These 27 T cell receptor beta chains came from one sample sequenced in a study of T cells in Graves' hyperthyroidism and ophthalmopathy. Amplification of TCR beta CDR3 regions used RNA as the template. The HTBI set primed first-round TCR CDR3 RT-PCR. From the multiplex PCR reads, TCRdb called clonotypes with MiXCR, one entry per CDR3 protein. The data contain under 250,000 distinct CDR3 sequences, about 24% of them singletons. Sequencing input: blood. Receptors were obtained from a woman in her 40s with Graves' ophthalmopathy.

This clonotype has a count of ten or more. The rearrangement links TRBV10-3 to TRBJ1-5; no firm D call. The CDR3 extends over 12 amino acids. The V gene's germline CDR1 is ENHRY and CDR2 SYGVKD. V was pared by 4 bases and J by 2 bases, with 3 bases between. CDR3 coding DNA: TGTGCCATCAGTGCGGGCAATCAGCCCCAGCATTTT. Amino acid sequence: CAISAGNQPQHF.

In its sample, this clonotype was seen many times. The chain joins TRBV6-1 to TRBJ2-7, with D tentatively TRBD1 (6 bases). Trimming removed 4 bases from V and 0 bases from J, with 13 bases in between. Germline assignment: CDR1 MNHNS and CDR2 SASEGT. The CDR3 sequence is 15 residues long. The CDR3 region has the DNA TGTGCCAGCAGTGCCACCGGGACATACTCCTACGAGCAGTACTTC. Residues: CASSATGTYSYEQYF.

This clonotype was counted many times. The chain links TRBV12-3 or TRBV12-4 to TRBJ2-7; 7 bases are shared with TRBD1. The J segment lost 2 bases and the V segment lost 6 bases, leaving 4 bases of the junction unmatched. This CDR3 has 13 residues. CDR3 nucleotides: TGTGCCAGCAGCTCAGACAGGGCCTACGAGCAGTACTTC. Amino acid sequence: CASSSDRAYEQYF.

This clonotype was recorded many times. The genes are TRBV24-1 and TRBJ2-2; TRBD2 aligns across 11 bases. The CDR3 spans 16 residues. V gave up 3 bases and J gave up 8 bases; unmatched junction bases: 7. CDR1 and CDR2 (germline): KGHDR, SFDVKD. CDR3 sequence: CATSDGTSGPRGELFF. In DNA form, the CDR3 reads TGTGCCACCAGTGATGGGACTAGCGGACCTAGGGGGGAGCTGTTTTTT.

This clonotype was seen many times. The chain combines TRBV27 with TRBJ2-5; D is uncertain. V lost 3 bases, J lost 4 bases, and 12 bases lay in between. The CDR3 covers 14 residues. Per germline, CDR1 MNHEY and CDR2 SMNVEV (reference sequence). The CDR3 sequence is CASSFFAKGETQYF. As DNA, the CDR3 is TGTGCCAGCAGTTTCTTTGCGAAGGGAGAGACCCAGTACTTC.

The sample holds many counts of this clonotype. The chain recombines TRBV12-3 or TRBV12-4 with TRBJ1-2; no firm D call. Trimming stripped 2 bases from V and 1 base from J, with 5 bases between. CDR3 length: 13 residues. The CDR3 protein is CASSLRVNYGYTF. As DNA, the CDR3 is TGTGCCAGCAGTTTAAGGGTTAACTATGGCTACACCTTC.

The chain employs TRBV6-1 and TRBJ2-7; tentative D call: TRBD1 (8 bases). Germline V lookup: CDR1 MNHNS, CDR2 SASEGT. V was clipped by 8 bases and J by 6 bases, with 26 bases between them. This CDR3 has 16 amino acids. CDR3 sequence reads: CASRAGAGQETAEQYF. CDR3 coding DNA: TGTGCCAGCCGCGCCGGAGCGGGACAGGAGACCGCCGAGCAGTACTTC.

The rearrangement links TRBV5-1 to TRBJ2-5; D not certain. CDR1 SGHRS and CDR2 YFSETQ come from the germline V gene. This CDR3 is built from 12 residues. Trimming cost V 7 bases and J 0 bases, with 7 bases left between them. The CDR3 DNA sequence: TGCGCCAGCGCCGACCACCAAGAGACCCAGTACTTC. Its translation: CASADHQETQYF.

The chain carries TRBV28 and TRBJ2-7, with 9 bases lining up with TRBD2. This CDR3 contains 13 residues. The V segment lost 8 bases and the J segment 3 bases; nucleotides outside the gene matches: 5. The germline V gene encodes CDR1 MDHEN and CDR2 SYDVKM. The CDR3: CASLGSGSYEQYF. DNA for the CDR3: TGTGCCAGCTTAGGTAGCGGGAGCTACGAGCAGTACTTC.

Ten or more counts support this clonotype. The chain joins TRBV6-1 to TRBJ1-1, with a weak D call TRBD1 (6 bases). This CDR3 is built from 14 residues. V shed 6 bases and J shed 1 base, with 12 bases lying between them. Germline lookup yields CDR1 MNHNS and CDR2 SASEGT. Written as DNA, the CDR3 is TGTGCCAGCAGGCTGACAGGAGAGAACACTGAAGCTTTCTTT. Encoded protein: CASRLTGENTEAFF.

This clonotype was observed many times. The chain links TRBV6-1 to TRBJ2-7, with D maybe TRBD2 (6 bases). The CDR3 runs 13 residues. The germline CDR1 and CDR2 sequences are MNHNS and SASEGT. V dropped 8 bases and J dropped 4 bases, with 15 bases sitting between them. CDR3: CASGRELEYEQYF. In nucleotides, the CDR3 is TGTGCCAGCGGCCGGGAGCTGGAATACGAGCAGTACTTC.

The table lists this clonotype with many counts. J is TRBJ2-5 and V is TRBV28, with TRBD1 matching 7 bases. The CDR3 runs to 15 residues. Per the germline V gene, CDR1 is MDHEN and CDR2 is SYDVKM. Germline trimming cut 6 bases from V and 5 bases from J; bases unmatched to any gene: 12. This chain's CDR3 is CASSSGTAWGETQYF. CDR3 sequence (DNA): TGTGCCAGCAGCTCCGGGACAGCTTGGGGGGAGACCCAGTACTTC.

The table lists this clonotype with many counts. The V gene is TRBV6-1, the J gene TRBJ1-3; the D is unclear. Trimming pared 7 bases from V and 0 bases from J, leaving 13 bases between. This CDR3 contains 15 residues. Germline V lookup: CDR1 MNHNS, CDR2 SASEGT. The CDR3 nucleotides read TGTGCCAGCACCCCTCAAGGAAGCTCTGGAAACACCATATATTTT. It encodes CASTPQGSSGNTIYF.

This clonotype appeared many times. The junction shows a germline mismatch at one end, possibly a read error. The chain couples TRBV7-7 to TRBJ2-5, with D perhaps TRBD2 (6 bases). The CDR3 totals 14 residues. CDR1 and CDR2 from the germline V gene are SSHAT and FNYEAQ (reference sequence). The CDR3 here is CASSFGGDEETQYF. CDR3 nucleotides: TGTGCTAGCAGCTTTGGCGGGGACGAAGAGACCCAGTACTTC.

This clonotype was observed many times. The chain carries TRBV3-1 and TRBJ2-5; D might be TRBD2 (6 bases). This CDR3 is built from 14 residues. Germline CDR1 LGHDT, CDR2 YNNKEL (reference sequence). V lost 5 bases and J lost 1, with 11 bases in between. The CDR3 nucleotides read TGTGCCAGCAGCAGTCTGGGGGGCCAAGAGACCCAGTACTTC. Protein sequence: CASSSLGGQETQYF.

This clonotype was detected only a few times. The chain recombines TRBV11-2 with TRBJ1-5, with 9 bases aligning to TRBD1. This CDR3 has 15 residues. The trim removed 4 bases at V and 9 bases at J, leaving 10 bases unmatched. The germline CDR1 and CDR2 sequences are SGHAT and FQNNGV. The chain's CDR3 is CASSSGTGTLGPQHF. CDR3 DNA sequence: TGTGCCAGCAGCTCGGGGACAGGGACCCTGGGGCCCCAGCATTTT.

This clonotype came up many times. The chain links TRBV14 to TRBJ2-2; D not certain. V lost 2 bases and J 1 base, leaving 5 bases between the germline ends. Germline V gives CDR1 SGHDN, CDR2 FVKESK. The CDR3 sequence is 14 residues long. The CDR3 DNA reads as TGTGCCAGCAGCCAAAGGCAGAACACCGGGGAGCTGTTTTTT. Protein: CASSQRQNTGELFF.

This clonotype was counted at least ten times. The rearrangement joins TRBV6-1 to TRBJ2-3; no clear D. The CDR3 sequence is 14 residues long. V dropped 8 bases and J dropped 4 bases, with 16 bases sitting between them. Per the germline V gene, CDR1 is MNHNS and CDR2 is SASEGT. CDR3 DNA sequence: TGTGCCAGCGGTGGTTGGCGGAGCGCAGATACGCAGTATTTT. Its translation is CASGGWRSADTQYF.

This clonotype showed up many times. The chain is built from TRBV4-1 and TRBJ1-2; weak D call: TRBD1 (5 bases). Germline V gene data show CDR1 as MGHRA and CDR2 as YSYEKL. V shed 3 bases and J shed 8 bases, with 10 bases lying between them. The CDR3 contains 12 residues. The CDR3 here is CASSQGGKGYTF. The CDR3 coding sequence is TGCGCCAGCAGCCAGGGGGGAAAAGGCTACACCTTC.

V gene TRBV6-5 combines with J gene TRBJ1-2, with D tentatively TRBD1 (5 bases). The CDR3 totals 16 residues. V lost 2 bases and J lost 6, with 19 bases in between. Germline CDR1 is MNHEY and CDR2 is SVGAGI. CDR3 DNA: TGTGCCAGCAGTTACCTGAGGACGGGGGGGTTGAATGGCTACACCTTC. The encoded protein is CASSYLRTGGLNGYTF.

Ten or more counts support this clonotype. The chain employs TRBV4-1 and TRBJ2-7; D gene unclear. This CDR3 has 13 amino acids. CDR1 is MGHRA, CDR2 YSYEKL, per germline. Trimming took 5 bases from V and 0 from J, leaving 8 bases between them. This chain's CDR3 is CASSILLSYEQYF. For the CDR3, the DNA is TGCGCCAGCAGCATCCTCCTCTCCTACGAGCAGTACTTC.

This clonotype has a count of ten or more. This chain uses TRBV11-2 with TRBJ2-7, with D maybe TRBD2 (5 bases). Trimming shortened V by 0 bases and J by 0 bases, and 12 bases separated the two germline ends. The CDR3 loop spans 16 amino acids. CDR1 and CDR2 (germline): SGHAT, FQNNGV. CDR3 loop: CASSLDHPGYSYEQYF. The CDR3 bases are TGTGCCAGCAGCTTAGATCACCCGGGATACTCCTACGAGCAGTACTTC.

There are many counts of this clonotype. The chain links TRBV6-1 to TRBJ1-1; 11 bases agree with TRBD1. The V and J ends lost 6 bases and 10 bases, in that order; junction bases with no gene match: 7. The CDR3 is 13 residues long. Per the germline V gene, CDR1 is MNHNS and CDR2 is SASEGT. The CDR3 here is CASRQGQGARAFF. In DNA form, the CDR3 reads TGTGCCAGCAGACAAGGACAGGGGGCAAGAGCTTTCTTT.

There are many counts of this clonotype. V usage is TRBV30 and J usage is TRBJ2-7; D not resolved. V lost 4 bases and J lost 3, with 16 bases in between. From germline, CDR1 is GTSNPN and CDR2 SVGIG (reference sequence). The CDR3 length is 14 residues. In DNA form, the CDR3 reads TGTGCCTGGACTGACCAACCGGGCCGCTACGAGCAGTACTTC. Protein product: CAWTDQPGRYEQYF.

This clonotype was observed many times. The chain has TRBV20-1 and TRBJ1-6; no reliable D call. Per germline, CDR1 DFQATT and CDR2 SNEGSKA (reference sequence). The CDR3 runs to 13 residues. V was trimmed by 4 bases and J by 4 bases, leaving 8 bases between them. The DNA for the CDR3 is TGCAGTGCTAAAGTCCTTTATAATTCACCCCTCCACTTT. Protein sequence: CSAKVLYNSPLHF.

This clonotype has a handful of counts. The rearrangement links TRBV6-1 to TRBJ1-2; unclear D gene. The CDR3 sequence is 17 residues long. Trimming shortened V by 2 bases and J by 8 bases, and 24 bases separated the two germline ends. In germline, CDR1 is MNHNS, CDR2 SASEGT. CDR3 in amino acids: CASSERPGRIPFWGYTF. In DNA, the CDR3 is TGTGCCAGCAGTGAACGGCCAGGCAGAATCCCTTTCTGGGGCTACACCTTC.

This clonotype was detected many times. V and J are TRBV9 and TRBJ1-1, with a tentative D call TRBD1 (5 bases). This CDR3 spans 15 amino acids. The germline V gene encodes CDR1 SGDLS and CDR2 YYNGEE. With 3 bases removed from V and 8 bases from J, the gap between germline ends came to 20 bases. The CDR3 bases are TGTGCCAGCAGCGCTGAGGGACCGGACTGGTCGGAAGCTTTCTTT. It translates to CASSAEGPDWSEAFF.